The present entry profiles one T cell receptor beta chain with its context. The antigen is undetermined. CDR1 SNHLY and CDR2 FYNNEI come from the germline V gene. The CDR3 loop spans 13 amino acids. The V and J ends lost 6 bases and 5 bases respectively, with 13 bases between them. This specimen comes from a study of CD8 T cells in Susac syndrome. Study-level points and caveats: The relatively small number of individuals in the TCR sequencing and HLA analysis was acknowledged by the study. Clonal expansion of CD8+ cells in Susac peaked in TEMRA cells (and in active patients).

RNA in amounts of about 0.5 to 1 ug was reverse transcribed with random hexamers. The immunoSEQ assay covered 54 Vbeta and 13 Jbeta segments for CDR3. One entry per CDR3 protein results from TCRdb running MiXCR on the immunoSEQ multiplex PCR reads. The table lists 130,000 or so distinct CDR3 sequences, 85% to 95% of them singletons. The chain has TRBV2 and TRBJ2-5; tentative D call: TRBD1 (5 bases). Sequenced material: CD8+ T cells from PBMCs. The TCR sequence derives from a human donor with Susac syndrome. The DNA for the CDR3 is TGTGCCAGCAGGGACAACTTAAGGGAGACCCAGTACTTC. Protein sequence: CASRDNLRETQYF.